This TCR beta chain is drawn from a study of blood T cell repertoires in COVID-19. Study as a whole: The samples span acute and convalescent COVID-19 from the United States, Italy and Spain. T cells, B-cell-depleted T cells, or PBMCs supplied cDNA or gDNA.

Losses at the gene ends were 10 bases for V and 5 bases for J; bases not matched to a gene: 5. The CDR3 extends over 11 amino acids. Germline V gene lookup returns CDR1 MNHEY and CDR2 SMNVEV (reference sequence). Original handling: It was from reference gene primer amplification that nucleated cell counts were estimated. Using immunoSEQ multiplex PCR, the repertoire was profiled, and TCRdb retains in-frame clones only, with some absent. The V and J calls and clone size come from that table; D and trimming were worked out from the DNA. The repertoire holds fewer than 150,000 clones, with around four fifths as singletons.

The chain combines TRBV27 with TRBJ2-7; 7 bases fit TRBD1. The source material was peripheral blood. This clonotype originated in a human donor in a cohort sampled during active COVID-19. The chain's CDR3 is CATSGGDEQYF. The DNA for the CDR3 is TGTGCCACCTCAGGGGGAGACGAGCAGTACTTC.